The source of this T cell receptor beta chain is a study of T cells in Graves' hyperthyroidism and ophthalmopathy (dated by TCRdb to between 2018 and 2020). About the investigation overall: Peripheral blood samples were taken at the time of initial diagnosis, prior to any treatment. To identify TCR V-J signatures that set the groups apart, the researchers used a discovery cohort of roughly 100 patients, made up of under 45 with Graves' ophthalmopathy and about 55 with stable Graves' hyperthyroidism. Whether ophthalmopathy could be predicted prospectively was tested in an independent validation cohort made up of some 20 hyperthyroidism patients plus 17 patients who later progressed to ophthalmopathy. For training and testing, the approximately 92 patients in the discovery cohort were randomly divided in a 7:3 ratio. In about 6 Graves' hyperthyroidism patients, the study also compared T-cell repertoires from thyroid tissue with T-cell repertoires from blood. After blood sampling, hyperthyroidism patients were treated with methimazole at a starting dose of 30 mg daily, and ophthalmopathy patients were treated with high-dose intravenous methylprednisolone. The paper reports TCR Vbeta CDR3 sequencing of over 120 peripheral blood samples: around 45 ophthalmopathy, under 85 hyperthyroidism and 17 progressor patients.

Regarding this clonotype: There is no known antigen for this receptor. No qualities accompany the bases; no much larger clone lies one base away.

Taken from cysteine to phenylalanine, the CDR3 has 14 residues. Only the CDR3 region is kept as DNA, spanning 42 bases read in frame from base 1. Compared with germline, V lacks 7 bases and J lacks 5 bases; bases without a gene match: 11. CDR1 and CDR2 were assigned from the germline V gene as SNHLY and FYNNEI. Stable Graves' hyperthyroidism was defined as the absence of progression to ophthalmopathy over 18 months of follow-up. The hyperthyroidism patients were between 18 and 65 years old and newly diagnosed, with a disease duration of less than 2 months. The study excluded patients with uncontrolled infections, other autoimmune diseases, pregnancy or lactation. Diagnoses were established on the basis of clinical symptoms, serum thyroxine and TRAb, thyroid ultrasound, and orbital computed tomography. PBMCs were isolated from 7.5 to 10 ml of fresh peripheral blood by Ficoll-Paque density gradient centrifugation. Total RNA was extracted using Trizol reagent, and RNA quality was assessed on an Agilent 2100 Bioanalyzer.

The study at large found these results: A 13 V-J signature model separated ophthalmopathy from stable hyperthyroidism, with approximately 86% sensitivity and about 81% specificity in cross-validation and 80%/75% in testing. Most expanded thyroid clonotypes (frequency above 0.001) were also detected in blood, suggesting blood repertoires may reflect thyroid immune responses. In validation, progression to ophthalmopathy was predicted by the model with 70% to 71% sensitivity and approximately 78% specificity, a median of approximately 6.5 months before onset. No statistical method was used to fix the sample size in advance, and group allocation was not hidden from the investigators.

TCR beta CDR3 regions were amplified from RNA transcripts. The first round of RT-PCR for the TCR CDR3 was performed with the HTBI primer set and the Qiagen OneStep RT-PCR kit. A second multiplex PCR round built the libraries, followed by size selection and purification. Paired-end sequencing of the libraries was performed with 100 bp reads on an Illumina HiSeq2000. In the authors' own workflow: Raw data were processed with SOAPnuke, discarding reads with adapters, uncalled bases, mean Phred below 15, or no exact constant-primer or identifier match. High-quality paired reads were merged with COPE v1.2.5, and unique nucleotide sequences were defined as clonotypes. MiTCR v1.1 was used to align clonotypes to the IMGT TRBV, TRBD and TRBJ reference segments. Analysis was restricted to V-J combinations with a frequency above 0.0001, which covered about 99% of repertoires. A TCS score was defined as the ratio between F50 (clonal expansion) and ExV (chaos), using BLOSUM62-based TCRdist between CDR3 peptides within each V-J. Welch's t-statistics and random forest reduced some 510 V-J features to 10 to 15, which were used in a naive Bayes classifier (R e1071). TCRdb trimmed the raw reads at Q25, called clones with MiXCR and kept productive beta chains. Merged by CDR3 protein, the rows form single entries marked with the most common genes and DNA. These V and J calls rely on TCRdb rather than the paper's analysis. For this sample there are 75,000 to 100,000 distinct CDR3 sequences; roughly half appear just once. The top ten constitute roughly 29% of the sample.

The receptor was isolated from a woman aged 35 to 49 with Graves' hyperthyroidism. Recombination connected TRBV2 to TRBJ2-7, and 7 junctional nucleotides match TRBD1. Sequenced material: blood. The nucleotide sequence reads as follows: TGTGCCAGCACCCTCGACAGGGACGGGCACGAGCAGTACTTC. Its product reads: CASTLDRDGHEQYF.